Listed here are 15 T cell receptor beta chains from one sample, sequenced in a study of T cell clonality in common variable immunodeficiency. Sequenced by immunoSEQ multiplex PCR; TCRdb stores in-frame clones only, minus some. The repertoire yields 45,000 to 70,000 clones, none seen only once; the top ten contain roughly 5.5%. Sample: peripheral blood mononuclear cells. These receptors were taken from a person aged 18 to 69 in good health.

This clone was seen a few times. The read comes to an end 3 residues before the CDR3 does, leaving the germline J gene to fill in the end. The gene calls are TRBV25-1 and TRBJ2-7; D perhaps matches TRBD1 (5 bases). The CDR3 length is 15 residues. Germline loops: CDR1 MGHDK, CDR2 SYGVNS. V was shortened by 0 bases and J by 2 bases, with 11 bases between the two germline ends. The CDR3 reads CASSEYRGNTYEQYF. The covered CDR3 bases are TGTGCCAGCAGTGAATATAGGGGCAACACCTACGAG.

This clone was seen many times. Coverage ceases 3 residues before the CDR3 finishes, and the germline J gene fills in the end. The chain carries TRBV29-1 and TRBJ2-7; D may be TRBD1 or TRBD2 (5 bases each). Germline loops: CDR1 SQVTM, CDR2 ANQGSEA. V lost 4 bases and J 6 bases, leaving 16 bases between the germline ends. CDR3 size: 13 residues. The CDR3 sequence is CSVGIGEGSEQYF. The CDR3 DNA, read in part, is TGCAGCGTTGGAATAGGAGAGGGGAGCGAG.

This clone was observed at least ten times. The read terminates 3 residues before the CDR3 end, so the remaining end is supplied by the germline J gene. The chain has TRBV20-1 and TRBJ2-3; D possibly corresponds to TRBD2 (6 bases). The germline V and J ends were trimmed by 6 bases and 5 bases, with 21 bases remaining between them. This CDR3 has 15 residues. From germline, CDR1 is DFQATT and CDR2 SNEGSKA (reference sequence). The CDR3 bases that were read are TGCAGTGCGCAACGGGGTGGAGGGAGAGGAGATACG. Its translation is CSAQRGGGRGDT. The full CDR3 sequence reads CSAQRGGGRGDTQYF.

There are many counts of this clone. From the germline J gene comes the end of the CDR3, since the read stops 3 residues before it. The chain links TRBV19 to TRBJ1-2; 9 bases are shared with TRBD1. Germline V gene lookup returns CDR1 LNHDA and CDR2 SQIVND (reference sequence). V gave up 3 bases and J gave up 3 bases; unmatched junction bases: 2. CDR3 length: 14 amino acids. The CDR3 here is CASSMDRGDYGYTF. The CDR3 DNA, read in part, is TGTGCCAGTAGTATGGACAGGGGTGACTATGGC.

This clone was counted ten times or more. The read terminates 3 residues ahead of where the CDR3 ends, so the germline J gene completes it. The J gene is TRBJ1-5, the V gene TRBV5-6, with TRBD1 matching 7 bases. Germline V gene sequence: CDR1 SGHDT, CDR2 YYEEEE. Trimming took 4 bases from V and 5 from J; bases not matched to a gene: 3. The length of the CDR3 is 13 residues. The DNA read from the CDR3 is TGTGCCAGCAGCCTGACAGGGTATCAGCCC. Translation: CASSLTGYQP. The CDR3 reads in full as CASSLTGYQPQHF.

The sample holds many counts of this clone. Coverage ceases 3 residues before the CDR3 finishes, and the germline J gene fills in the end. This chain links TRBV5-1 with TRBJ1-6; D perhaps matches TRBD1 (6 bases). The CDR3 is 15 amino acids. Germline V gene sequence: CDR1 SGHRS, CDR2 YFSETQ. With 0 bases removed from V and 2 bases from J, the gap between germline ends came to 6 bases. Incomplete CDR3 DNA: TGCGCCAGCAGCTTGGAGGGGGCCTATAATTCACCC. Its translation is CASSLEGAYNSP. The entire CDR3 protein reads CASSLEGAYNSPLHF.

This clone has ten or more counts. CDR3 region: CSAREDRFQPQHF. The part of the CDR3 DNA that was read is TGCAGTGCTAGAGAAGACAGGTTTCAGCCC. The rearrangement joins TRBV20-1 to TRBJ1-5; possibly TRBD1 for D (6 bases). The read terminates 3 residues ahead of where the CDR3 ends, so the germline J gene completes it. CDR3 length: 13 amino acids. The germline V gene has CDR1 DFQATT and CDR2 SNEGSKA (reference sequence). The V end lost 0 bases, the J end lost 6 bases, and 9 bases lay between the germline ends.

This clone was counted ten times or more. The CDR3 end is not reached by the read, which stops 3 residues before it; the germline J gene fills it in. V is TRBV20-1 and J is TRBJ2-7; 7 nucleotides match TRBD1. Germline loops: CDR1 DFQATT, CDR2 SNEGSKA (reference sequence). The CDR3 length is 14 residues. J gave up 3 bases and V 1 base, and 6 bases lay outside the gene matches. CDR3 sequence reads: CSARAPTGDYEQYF. The DNA read from the CDR3 is TGCAGTGCTAGAGCGCCCACAGGGGACTACGAG.

This clone showed up just a few times. The CDR3 end lies 3 residues beyond the end of the read and is filled in from the germline J gene. The V and J genes are TRBV27 and TRBJ2-7; 8 bases line up with TRBD1. The CDR3 is 15 amino acids. The V gene end was trimmed by 3 bases and the J gene end by 3 bases; junction bases not matched to a gene: 7. Per the germline V gene, CDR1 is MNHEY and CDR2 is SMNVEV (reference sequence). CDR3 bases read: TGTGCCAGCAGTTTTGCGACAGGGGTAGACTACGAG. Protein sequence: CASSFATGVDYE. The full CDR3 protein reads CASSFATGVDYEQYF.

The sample holds many counts of this clone. The read is 3 residues too short to cover the CDR3 end, so that end is filled in from the germline J gene. The chain is built from TRBV5-1 and TRBJ2-1; 8 bases agree with TRBD1. CDR1 SGHRS and CDR2 YFSETQ come from the germline V gene. The trim removed 4 bases at V and 0 bases at J, leaving 3 bases unmatched. The CDR3 runs 15 residues. The sequenced part of the CDR3 DNA is TGCGCCAGCAGCGGGGGACAGGCCTCCTACAATGAG. Translated, it gives CASSGGQASYNE. From start to end, the CDR3 is CASSGGQASYNEQFF.

In its sample, this clone was seen many times. The CDR3 spells CSALIPSRLRYNEQFF. The part of the CDR3 DNA that was read is TGCAGTGCCCTAATCCCCTCTCGACTTCGCTACAATGAG. The chain joins TRBV20-1 to TRBJ2-1; no reliable D call. The read gets to within 3 residues of the CDR3 end, and the germline J gene fills in the rest. The V end was cut by 6 bases, the J end by 3 bases, with 21 bases between. This CDR3 is 16 amino acids long. Germline assignment: CDR1 DFQATT and CDR2 SNEGSKA (reference sequence).

In its sample, this clone was seen many times. The read terminates 3 residues ahead of where the CDR3 ends, so the germline J gene completes it. This chain links TRBV18 with TRBJ2-2; 14 positions agree with TRBD2. The length of the CDR3 is 17 residues. The J segment lost 3 bases and the V segment lost 5 bases, leaving 5 bases of the junction unmatched. From germline, CDR1 is KGHSH and CDR2 LQKENI. The CDR3 here is CASSRGTSGSHTGELFF. The sequenced part of the CDR3 DNA is TGTGCCAGCTCAAGGGGGACTAGCGGGAGCCACACCGGGGAG.

This clone has only a few counts. From the germline J gene comes the end of the CDR3, since the read stops 3 residues before it. The chain has TRBV19 and TRBJ2-1; D remains unclear. V gave up 7 bases and J gave up 4 bases, with 14 bases separating them. Germline CDR1 is LNHDA and CDR2 is SQIVND (reference sequence). The CDR3 has 14 residues. The CDR3 loop reads CASNMRHQYNEQFF. CDR3 bases read: TGTGCCAGTAATATGAGACATCAATACAATGAG.

About this clone: Read sequence stops 3 residues before the CDR3 end, and the germline J gene provides the missing end. J is TRBJ2-1 and V is TRBV5-1; 9 bases line up with TRBD2. The CDR3 sequence is 16 residues long. The J segment lost 5 bases and the V segment lost 0 bases, leaving 6 bases of the junction unmatched. CDR1 is SGHRS, CDR2 YFSETQ, per germline. The CDR3 sequence is CASSLVGGREHNEQFF. The CDR3 DNA, read in part, is TGCGCCAGCAGCTTGGTGGGCGGGAGGGAGCACAATGAG.

The table lists this clone with many counts. The CDR3 goes on 3 residues after the read ends, and that part is filled in from the germline J gene. This chain uses TRBV18 with TRBJ1-5; weak D call: TRBD1 (6 bases). The CDR3 runs to 20 residues. V dropped 3 bases and J dropped 4 bases, with 28 bases sitting between them. The germline V gene encodes CDR1 KGHSH and CDR2 LQKENI. The sequenced CDR3 bases are TGTGCCAGCTCACCTGTCCGAACAGGGCCACGCCTGGGGGTTAATCAGCCC. It yields the protein CASSPVRTGPRLGVNQP. The CDR3 as a whole reads CASSPVRTGPRLGVNQPQHF. The full variable domain, completed using reference TRBV18 and TRBJ1-5, is NAGVMQNPRHLVRRRGQEARLRCSPMKGHSHVYWYRQLPEEGLKFMVYLQKENIIDESGMPKERFSAEFPKEGPSILRIQQVVRGDSAAYFCASSPVRTGPRLGVNQPQHFGDGTRLSIL.